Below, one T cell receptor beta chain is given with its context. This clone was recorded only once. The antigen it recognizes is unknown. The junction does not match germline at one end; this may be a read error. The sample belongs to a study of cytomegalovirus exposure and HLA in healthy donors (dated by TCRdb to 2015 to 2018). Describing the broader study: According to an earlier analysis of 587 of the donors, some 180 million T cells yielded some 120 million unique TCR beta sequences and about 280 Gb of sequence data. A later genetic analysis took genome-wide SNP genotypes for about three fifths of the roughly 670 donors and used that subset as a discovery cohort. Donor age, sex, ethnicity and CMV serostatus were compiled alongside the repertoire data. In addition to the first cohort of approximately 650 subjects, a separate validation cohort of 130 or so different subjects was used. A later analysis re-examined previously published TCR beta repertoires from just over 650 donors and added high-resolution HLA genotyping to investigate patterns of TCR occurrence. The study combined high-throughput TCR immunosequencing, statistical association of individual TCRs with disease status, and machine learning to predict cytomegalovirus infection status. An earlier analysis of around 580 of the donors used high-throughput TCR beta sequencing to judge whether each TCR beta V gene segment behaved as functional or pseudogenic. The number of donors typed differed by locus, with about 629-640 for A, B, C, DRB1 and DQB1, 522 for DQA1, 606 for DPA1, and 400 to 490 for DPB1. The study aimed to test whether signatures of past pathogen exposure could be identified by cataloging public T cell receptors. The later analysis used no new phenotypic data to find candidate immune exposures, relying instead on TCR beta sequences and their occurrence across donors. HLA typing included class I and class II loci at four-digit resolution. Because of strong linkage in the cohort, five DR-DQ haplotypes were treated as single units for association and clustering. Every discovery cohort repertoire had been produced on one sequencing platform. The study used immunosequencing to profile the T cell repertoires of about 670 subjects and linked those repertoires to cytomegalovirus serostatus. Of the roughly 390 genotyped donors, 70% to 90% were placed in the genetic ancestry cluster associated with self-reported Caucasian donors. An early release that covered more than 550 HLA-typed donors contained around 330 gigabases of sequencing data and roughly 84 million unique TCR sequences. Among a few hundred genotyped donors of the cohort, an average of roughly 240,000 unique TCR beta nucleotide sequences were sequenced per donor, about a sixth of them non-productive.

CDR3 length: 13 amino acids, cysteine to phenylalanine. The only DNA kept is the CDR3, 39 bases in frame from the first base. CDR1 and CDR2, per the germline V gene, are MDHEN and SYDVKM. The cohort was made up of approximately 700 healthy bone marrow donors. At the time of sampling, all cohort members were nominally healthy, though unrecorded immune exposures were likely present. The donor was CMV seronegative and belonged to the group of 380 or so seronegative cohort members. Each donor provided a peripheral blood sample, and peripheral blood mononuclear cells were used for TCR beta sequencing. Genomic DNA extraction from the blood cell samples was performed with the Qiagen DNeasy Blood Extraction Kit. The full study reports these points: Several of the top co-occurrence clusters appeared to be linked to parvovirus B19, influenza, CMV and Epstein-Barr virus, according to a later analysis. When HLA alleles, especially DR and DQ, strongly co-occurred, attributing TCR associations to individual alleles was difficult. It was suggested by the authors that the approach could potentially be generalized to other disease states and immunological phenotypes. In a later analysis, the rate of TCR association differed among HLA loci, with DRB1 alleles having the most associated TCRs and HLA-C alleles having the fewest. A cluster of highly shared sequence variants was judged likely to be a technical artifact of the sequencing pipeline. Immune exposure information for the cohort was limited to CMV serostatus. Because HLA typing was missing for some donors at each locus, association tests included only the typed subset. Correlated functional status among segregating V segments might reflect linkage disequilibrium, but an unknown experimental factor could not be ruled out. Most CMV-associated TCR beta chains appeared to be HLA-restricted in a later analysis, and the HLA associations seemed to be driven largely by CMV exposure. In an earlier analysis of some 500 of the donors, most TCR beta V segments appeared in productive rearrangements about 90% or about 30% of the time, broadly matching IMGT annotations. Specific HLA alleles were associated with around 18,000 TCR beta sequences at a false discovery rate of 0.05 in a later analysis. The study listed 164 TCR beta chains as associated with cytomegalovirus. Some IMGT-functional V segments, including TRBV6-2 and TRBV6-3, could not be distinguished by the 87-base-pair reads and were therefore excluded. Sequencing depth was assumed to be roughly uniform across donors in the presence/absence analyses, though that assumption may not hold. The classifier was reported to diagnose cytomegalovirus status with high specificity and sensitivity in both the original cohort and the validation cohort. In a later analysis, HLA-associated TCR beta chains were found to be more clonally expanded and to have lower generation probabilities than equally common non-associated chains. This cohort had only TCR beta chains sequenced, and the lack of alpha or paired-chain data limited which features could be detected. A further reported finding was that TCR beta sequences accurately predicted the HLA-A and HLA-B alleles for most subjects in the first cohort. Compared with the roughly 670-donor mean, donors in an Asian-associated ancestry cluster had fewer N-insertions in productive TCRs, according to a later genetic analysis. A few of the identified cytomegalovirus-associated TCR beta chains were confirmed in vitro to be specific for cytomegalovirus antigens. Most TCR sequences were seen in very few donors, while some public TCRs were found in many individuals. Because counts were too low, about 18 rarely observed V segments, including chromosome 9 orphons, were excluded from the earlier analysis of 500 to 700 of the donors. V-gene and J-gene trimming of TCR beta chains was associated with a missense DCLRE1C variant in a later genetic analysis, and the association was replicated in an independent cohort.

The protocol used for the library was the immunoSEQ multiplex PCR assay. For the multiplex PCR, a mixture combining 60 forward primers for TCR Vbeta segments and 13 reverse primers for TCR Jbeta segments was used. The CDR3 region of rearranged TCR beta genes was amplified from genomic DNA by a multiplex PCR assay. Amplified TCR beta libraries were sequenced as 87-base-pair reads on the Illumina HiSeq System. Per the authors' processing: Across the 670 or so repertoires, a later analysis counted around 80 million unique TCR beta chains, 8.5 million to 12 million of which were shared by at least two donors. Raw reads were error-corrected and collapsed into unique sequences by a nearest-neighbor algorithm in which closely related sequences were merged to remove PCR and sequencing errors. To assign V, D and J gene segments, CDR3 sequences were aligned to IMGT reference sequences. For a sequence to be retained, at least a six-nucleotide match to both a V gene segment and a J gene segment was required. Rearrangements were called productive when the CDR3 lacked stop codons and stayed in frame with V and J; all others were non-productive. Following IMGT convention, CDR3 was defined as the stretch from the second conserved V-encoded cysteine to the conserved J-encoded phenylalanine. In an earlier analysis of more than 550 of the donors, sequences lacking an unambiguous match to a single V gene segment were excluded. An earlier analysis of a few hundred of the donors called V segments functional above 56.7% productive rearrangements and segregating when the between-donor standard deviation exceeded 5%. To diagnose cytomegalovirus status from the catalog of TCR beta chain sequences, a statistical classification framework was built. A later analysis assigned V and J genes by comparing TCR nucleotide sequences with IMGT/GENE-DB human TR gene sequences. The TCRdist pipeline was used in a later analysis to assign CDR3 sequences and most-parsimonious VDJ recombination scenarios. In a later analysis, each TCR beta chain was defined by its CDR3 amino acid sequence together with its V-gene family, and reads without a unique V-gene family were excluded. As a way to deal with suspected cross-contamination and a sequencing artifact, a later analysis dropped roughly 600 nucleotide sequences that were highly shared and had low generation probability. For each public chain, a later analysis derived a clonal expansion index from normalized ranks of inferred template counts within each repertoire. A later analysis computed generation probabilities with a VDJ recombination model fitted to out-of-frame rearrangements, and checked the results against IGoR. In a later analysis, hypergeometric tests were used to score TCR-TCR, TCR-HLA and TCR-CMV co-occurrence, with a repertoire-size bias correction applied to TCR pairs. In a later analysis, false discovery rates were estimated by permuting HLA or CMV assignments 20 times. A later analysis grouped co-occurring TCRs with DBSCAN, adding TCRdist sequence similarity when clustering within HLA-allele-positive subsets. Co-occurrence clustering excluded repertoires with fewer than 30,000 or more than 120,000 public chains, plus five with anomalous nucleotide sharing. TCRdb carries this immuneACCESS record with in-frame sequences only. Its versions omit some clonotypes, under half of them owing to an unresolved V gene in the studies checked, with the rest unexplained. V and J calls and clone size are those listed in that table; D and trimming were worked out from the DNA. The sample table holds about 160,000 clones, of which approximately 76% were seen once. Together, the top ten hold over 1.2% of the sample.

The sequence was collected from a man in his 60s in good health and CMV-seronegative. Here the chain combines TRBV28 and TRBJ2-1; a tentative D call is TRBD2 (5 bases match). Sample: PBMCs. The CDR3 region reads CASSFPGYNEQFF. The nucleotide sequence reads TGTGCCAGTAGTTTCCCGGGATACAATGAGCAGTTCTTC.